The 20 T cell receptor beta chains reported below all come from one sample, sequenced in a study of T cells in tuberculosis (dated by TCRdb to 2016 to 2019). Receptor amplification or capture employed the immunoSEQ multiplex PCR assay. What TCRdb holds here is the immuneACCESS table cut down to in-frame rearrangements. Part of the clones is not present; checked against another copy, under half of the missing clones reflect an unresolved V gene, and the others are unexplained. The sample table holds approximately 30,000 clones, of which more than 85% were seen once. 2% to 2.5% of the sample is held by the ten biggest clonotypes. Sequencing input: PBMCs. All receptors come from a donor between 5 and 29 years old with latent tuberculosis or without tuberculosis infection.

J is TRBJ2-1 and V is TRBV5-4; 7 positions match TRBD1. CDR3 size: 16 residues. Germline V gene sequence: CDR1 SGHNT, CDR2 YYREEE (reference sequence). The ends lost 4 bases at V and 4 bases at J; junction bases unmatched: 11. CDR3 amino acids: CASSKPEGAYYNEQFF. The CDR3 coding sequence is TGTGCCAGCAGCAAACCAGAGGGGGCCTATTACAATGAGCAGTTCTTC.

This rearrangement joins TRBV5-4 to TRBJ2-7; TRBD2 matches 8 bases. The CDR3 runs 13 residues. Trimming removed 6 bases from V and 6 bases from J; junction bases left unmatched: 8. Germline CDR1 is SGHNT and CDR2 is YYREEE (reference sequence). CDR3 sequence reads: CASTPGGPGEQYF. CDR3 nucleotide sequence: TGTGCCAGCACCCCGGGAGGGCCCGGCGAGCAGTACTTC. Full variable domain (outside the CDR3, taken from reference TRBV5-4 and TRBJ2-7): ETGVTQSPTHLIKTRGQQVTLRCSSQSGHNTVSWYQQALGQGPQFIFQYYREEENGRGNFPPRFSGLQFPNYSSELNVNALELDDSALYLCASTPGGPGEQYFGPGTRLTVT.

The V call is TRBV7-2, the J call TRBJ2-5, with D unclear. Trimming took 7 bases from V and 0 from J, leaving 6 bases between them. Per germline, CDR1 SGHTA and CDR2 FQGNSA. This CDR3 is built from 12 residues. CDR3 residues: CASTLYQETQYF. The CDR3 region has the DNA TGTGCCAGCACCCTGTACCAAGAGACCCAGTACTTC.

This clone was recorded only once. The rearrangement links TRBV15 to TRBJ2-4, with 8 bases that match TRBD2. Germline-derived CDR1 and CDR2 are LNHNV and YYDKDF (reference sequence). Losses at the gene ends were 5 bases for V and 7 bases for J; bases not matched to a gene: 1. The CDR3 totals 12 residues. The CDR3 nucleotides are TGTGCCACCAGCGGCGGGAGGAACATTCAGTACTTC. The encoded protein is CATSGGRNIQYF.

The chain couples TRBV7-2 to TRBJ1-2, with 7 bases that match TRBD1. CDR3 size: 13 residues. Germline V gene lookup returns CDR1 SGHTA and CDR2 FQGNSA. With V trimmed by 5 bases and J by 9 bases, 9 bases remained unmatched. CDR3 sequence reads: CASSDRTGVSYTF. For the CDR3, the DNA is TGTGCCAGCAGCGACCGGACAGGAGTAAGCTACACCTTC.

The CDR3 here is CASSLRGGPQHF. Written as DNA, the CDR3 is TGTGCCAGTAGTCTCCGTGGCGGGCCCCAGCATTTT. The V gene is TRBV19, the J gene TRBJ1-5, with D uncertain. The CDR3 extends over 12 amino acids. In germline, CDR1 is LNHDA, CDR2 SQIVND (reference sequence). V lost 5 bases to trimming and J lost 9 bases, with 11 bases between them.

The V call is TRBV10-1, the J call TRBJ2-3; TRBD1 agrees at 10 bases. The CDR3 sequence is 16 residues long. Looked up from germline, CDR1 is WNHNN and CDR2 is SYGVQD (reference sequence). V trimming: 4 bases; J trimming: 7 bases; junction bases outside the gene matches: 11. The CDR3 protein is CASSGPGTGVRNTQYF. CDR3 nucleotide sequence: TGCGCCAGCAGTGGTCCCGGGACAGGGGTGCGAAATACGCAGTATTTT.

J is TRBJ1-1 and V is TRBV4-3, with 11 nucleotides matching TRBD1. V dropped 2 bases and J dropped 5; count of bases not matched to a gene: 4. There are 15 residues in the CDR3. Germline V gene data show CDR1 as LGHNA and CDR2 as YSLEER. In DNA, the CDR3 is TGCGCCAGCAGCCAAATGGACAGGGGGCATACTGAAGCTTTCTTT. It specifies CASSQMDRGHTEAFF.

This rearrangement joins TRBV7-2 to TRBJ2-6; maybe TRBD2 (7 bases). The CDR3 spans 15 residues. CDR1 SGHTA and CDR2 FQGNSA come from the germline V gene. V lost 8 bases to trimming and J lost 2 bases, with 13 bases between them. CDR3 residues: CASFSGGAGANVLTF. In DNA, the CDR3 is TGTGCCAGCTTCTCGGGGGGCGCTGGGGCCAACGTCCTGACTTTC.

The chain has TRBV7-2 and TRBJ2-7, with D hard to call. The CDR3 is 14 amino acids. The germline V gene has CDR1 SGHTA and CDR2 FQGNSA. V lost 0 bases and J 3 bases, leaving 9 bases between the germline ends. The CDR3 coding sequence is TGTGCCAGCAGCTTAGCGGCAATGAACTACGAGCAGTACTTC. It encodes CASSLAAMNYEQYF.

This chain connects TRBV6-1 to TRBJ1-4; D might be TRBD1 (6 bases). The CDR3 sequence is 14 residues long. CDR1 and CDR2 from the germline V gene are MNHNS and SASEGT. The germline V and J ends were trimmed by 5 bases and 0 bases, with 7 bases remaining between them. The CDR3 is CASSTGSTNEKLFF. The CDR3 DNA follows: TGTGCCAGCAGTACAGGGTCAACTAATGAAAAACTGTTTTTT.

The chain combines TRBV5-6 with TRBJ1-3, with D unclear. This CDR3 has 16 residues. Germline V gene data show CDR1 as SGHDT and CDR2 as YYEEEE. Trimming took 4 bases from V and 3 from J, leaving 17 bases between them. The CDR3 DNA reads TGTGCCAGCAGCCCCGGAGGCTGGGCCGGTGGAAACACCATATATTTT. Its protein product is CASSPGGWAGGNTIYF.

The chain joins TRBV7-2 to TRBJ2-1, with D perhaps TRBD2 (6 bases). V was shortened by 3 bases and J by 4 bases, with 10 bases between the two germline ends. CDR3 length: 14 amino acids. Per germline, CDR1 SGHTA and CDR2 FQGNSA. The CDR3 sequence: CASSFLGTYNEQFF. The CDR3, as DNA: TGTGCCAGCAGCTTCCTCGGGACTTACAATGAGCAGTTCTTC.

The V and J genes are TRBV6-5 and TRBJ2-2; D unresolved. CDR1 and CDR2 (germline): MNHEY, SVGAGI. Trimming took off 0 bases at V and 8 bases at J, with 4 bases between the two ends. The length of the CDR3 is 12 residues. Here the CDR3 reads CASSYSRGELFF. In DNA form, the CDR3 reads TGTGCCAGCAGTTACTCGAGAGGGGAGCTGTTTTTT.

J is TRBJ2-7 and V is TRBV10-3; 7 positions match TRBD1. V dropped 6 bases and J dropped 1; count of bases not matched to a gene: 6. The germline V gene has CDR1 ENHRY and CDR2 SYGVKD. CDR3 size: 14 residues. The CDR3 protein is CAISSGTESYEQYF. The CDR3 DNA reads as TGTGCCATCAGCTCCGGGACAGAATCCTACGAGCAGTACTTC.

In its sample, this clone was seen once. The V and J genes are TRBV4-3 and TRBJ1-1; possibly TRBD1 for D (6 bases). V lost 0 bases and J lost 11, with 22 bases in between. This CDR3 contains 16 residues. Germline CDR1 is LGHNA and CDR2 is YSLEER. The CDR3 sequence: CASSQDRGGAGVSAFF. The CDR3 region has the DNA TGCGCCAGCAGCCAAGATAGGGGGGGGGCAGGGGTTTCGGCTTTCTTT.

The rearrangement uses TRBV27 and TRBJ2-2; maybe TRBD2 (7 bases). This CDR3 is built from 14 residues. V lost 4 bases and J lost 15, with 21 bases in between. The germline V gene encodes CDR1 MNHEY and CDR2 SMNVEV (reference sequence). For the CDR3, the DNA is TGTGCCAGCAGTTGGGAGGGGGGCGGTTCGGCGGTGTTTTTT. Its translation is CASSWEGGGSAVFF.

Here the CDR3 DNA reads TGTGCCAGCAGCTCCCAGGGGGACCGAGAAACGAGAGGCTACACCTTC. Translated: CASSSQGDRETRGYTF. This chain connects TRBV5-4 to TRBJ1-2; 7 bases match TRBD1. Germline CDR1 reads SGHNT; CDR2 reads YYREEE (reference sequence). This CDR3 contains 16 residues. Trimming at V came to 3 bases and at J to 8 bases, leaving 16 bases not matched to a gene.

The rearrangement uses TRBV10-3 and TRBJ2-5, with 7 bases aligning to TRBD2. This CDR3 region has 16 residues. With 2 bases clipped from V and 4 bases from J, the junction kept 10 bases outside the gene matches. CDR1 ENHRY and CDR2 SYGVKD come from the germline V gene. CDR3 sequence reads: CAISEENGTIRETQYF. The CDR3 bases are TGTGCCATCAGTGAGGAAAACGGGACTATCAGAGAGACCCAGTACTTC.

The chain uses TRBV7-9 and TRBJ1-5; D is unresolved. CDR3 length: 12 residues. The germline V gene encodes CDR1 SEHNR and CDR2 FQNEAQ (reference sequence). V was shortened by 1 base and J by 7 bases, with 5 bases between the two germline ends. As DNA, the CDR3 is TGTGCCAGCAGCTTAGGAGGGCAGCCCCAGCATTTT. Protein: CASSLGGQPQHF.